The 13 T cell receptor beta chains reported below all come from one sample, sequenced in a study of shared clonotypes between healthy human individuals. Method: immunoSEQ multiplex PCR; TCRdb's copy keeps in-frame clones and lacks some. The sample yields approximately 350,000 clones, just over 95% seen once. Sequenced sample: memory CD8+ T cells sorted from blood. Subset denoted: CD45RO+ cells pooled with CCR7-negative TemRA cells. These receptors were taken from a man aged 30-40 years in good health.

The chain employs TRBV7-9 and TRBJ2-7; D is ambiguous. The CDR3 is made up of 12 amino acids. Trimming removed 3 bases at V and 2 bases at J, with 5 bases between. Germline V gene sequence: CDR1 SEHNR, CDR2 FQNEAQ (reference sequence). The CDR3 here is CASSFYTYEQYF. CDR3 bases: TGTGCCAGCAGCTTTTACACCTACGAGCAGTACTTC.

This chain uses TRBV29-1 with TRBJ1-2; D remains unclear. The germline gives CDR1 SQVTM, CDR2 ANQGSEA. The V and J ends lost 6 bases and 3 bases respectively, with 17 bases between them. The CDR3 loop spans 14 amino acids. CDR3: CSVTRGAGDYGYTF. CDR3 nucleotides: TGCAGCGTCACACGAGGCGCCGGGGACTATGGCTACACCTTC. The whole variable domain, filled in from reference TRBV29-1 and TRBJ1-2, reads SAVISQKPSRDICQRGTSLTIQCQVDSQVTMMFWYRQQPGQSLTLIATANQGSEATYESGFVIDKFPISRPNLTFSTLTVSNMSPEDSSIYLCSVTRGAGDYGYTFGSGTRLTVV.

The chain couples TRBV7-8 to TRBJ1-5, with TRBD1 as a possible D gene (6 bases). The V and J ends lost 4 bases and 6 bases respectively, with 19 bases between them. This CDR3 comprises 16 residues. Germline lookup yields CDR1 SGHVS and CDR2 FQNEAQ. This CDR3 reads CASSSVGGRFSQPQHF. The CDR3 region has the DNA TGTGCCAGCAGCTCAGTTGGGGGGCGCTTCAGTCAGCCCCAGCATTTT.

This chain joins TRBV14 and TRBJ2-7; D possibly corresponds to TRBD1 (5 bases). Trimming removed 4 bases from V and 2 bases from J, with 6 bases in between. This CDR3 is built from 12 residues. From germline, CDR1 is SGHDN and CDR2 FVKESK. CDR3 DNA: TGTGCCAGCAGCCGACAGACCTACGAGCAGTACTTC. Its protein is CASSRQTYEQYF. The whole variable domain, remainder taken from reference TRBV14 and TRBJ2-7, is EAGVTQFPSHSVIEKGQTVTLRCDPISGHDNLYWYRRVMGKEIKFLLHFVKESKQDESGMPNNRFLAERTGGTYSTLKVQPAELEDSGVYFCASSRQTYEQYFGPGTRLTVT.

J is TRBJ2-7 and V is TRBV30; D may be TRBD1 or TRBD2 (6 bases each). This CDR3 region has 12 residues. V shed 2 bases and J shed 7 bases, with 12 bases lying between them. Germline values: CDR1 GTSNPN, CDR2 SVGIG (reference sequence). The CDR3 region is CAWSMGAGEQYF. The CDR3, as DNA: TGTGCCTGGAGTATGGGGGCGGGGGAGCAGTACTTC.

The rearrangement links TRBV19 to TRBJ2-1; 7 bases align to TRBD2. Trimming took 6 bases from V and 2 from J; bases not matched to a gene: 7. Germline V gene sequence: CDR1 LNHDA, CDR2 SQIVND (reference sequence). The CDR3 contains 15 residues. The CDR3 reads CASRKSGTTYNEQFF. The CDR3 DNA sequence: TGTGCCAGTAGGAAGAGCGGGACGACCTACAATGAGCAGTTCTTC.

CDR3 in amino acids: CASSQAQSTNQPQHF. The CDR3 DNA is TGTGCCAGCAGCCAAGCCCAAAGCACCAATCAGCCCCAGCATTTT. The chain joins TRBV4-2 to TRBJ1-5, with no clear D. V lost 1 base to trimming and J lost 3 bases, with 10 bases between them. The CDR3 totals 15 residues. The germline V gene encodes CDR1 LGHNA and CDR2 YNFKEQ.

The chain joins TRBV5-1 to TRBJ2-3, with TRBD2 matching 7 bases. Germline V gene data show CDR1 as SGHRS and CDR2 as YFSETQ. Losses at the gene ends were 4 bases for V and 4 bases for J; bases not matched to a gene: 15. This CDR3 region has 17 residues. The CDR3 coding sequence is TGCGCCAGCAGCCCAAGACAGCGGGCGGGAGTAGCAGATACGCAGTATTTT. Translated: CASSPRQRAGVADTQYF.

This rearrangement joins TRBV29-1 to TRBJ1-2; D is unclear. Looked up from germline, CDR1 is SQVTM and CDR2 is ANQGSEA. Trimming took 7 bases from V and 8 from J, leaving 14 bases between them. This CDR3 region has 11 residues. CDR3 coding DNA: TGCAGCGGGGTGGGAGAACACGGCTACACCTTC. The encoded protein is CSGVGEHGYTF.

The gene calls are TRBV28 and TRBJ2-3; D is undetermined. V lost 6 bases, J lost 6 bases, and 13 bases lay in between. This CDR3 spans 13 amino acids. Looked up from germline, CDR1 is MDHEN and CDR2 is SYDVKM. The CDR3 is CASSPPPGDTQYF. CDR3 sequence (DNA): TGTGCCAGCAGCCCCCCCCCGGGCGATACGCAGTATTTT.

This clone was seen only once. The rearrangement links TRBV28 to TRBJ1-5; perhaps TRBD1 as D (5 bases). Germline V gene sequence: CDR1 MDHEN, CDR2 SYDVKM. Trimming removed 6 bases from V and 5 bases from J, with 17 bases in between. This CDR3 has 15 amino acids. The DNA of the CDR3 is TGTGCCAGCAGCGGCGTGGGAATGGGGGATCAGCCCCAGCATTTT. Protein sequence: CASSGVGMGDQPQHF.

The V call is TRBV6-6, the J call TRBJ2-5; maybe TRBD2 (6 bases). The ends were cut back, 2 bases at V and 5 bases at J, with 9 bases in the middle. The germline V gene encodes CDR1 MNHNY and CDR2 SVGAGI (reference sequence). CDR3 length equals 13 residues. The CDR3 DNA sequence: TGTGCCAGCAGTTACAACAGCGGGGAGACCCAGTACTTC. It encodes CASSYNSGETQYF.

The gene calls are TRBV19 and TRBJ2-5; a weak D match, TRBD2 (5 bases). Trimming took off 7 bases at V and 5 bases at J, with 17 bases between the two ends. The CDR3 consists of 14 residues. Germline values: CDR1 LNHDA, CDR2 SQIVND (reference sequence). The CDR3 is CASNSAQAGETQYF. The DNA of the CDR3 is TGTGCCAGTAATAGCGCCCAAGCCGGGGAGACCCAGTACTTC. Variable domain in full (rest from reference TRBV19 and TRBJ2-5): DGGITQSPKYLFRKEGQNVTLSCEQNLNHDAMYWYRQDPGQGLRLIYYSQIVNDFQKGDIAEGYSVSREKKESFPLTVTSAQKNPTAFYLCASNSAQAGETQYFGPGTRLLVL.